This is a list of T cell receptor beta chains from one sample in a study of CD8 T cells in ankylosing spondylitis. In TCRdb, the 5' RACE reads were re-called with MiXCR into one record per CDR3 protein. This table holds around 130,000 distinct CDR3 sequences, about 6.5% found once. Sequenced input: blood, either unsorted or a sorted T cell fraction (not recorded which). These receptors all come from a male donor with ankylosing spondylitis or in good health (not recorded which). CDR3s include the opening cysteine and the closing phenylalanine or tryptophan.

v_call	j_call	cdr3_aa
TRBV20-1	TRBJ1-2	CSARPRGGRVNYGYTF
TRBV30	TRBJ1-1	CAWSVSTEAFF
TRBV6-5	TRBJ1-4	CASSYGSGQTNEKLFF
TRBV20-1	TRBJ2-5	CSARDLRGTGETQYF
TRBV29-1	TRBJ1-1	CSASMWDTEAFF
TRBV7-2	TRBJ2-7	CASSLSSGMTPYEQYF
TRBV6-2/TRBV6-3	TRBJ1-1	CASSTDRGFGTEAFF
TRBV6-5	TRBJ1-1	CASSYVGVLNTEAFF
TRBV20-1	TRBJ1-1	CSALGSERLNTEAFF
TRBV20-1	TRBJ2-7	CSASSRGAHEQYF
TRBV5-1	TRBJ2-1	CASSGGQSYNEQFF
TRBV29-1	TRBJ1-2	CSALLGQAYGYTF
TRBV28	TRBJ2-1	CASSSGLAGNNEQFF
TRBV20-1	TRBJ2-7	CSASDTGTRNIYEQYF
TRBV6-5	TRBJ1-6	CASSSTGGTSPLHF
TRBV29-1	TRBJ1-1	CSASPGGEAFF
TRBV4-3	TRBJ2-7	CASSHDPNGPYEQYF
TRBV11-2	TRBJ2-1	CASSSSGLANEQFF
TRBV5-1	TRBJ1-3	CASTPASGNTIYF
TRBV5-1	TRBJ2-5	CASSSHSETQYF
TRBV20-1	TRBJ1-1	CSATEWGKAENTEAFF
TRBV7-3	TRBJ2-2	CASNQHGGATGELFF
TRBV12-3/TRBV12-4	TRBJ2-1	CAFSTGTSGGPVGNEQFF
TRBV15	TRBJ2-2	CATSRAWGIGELFF
TRBV2	TRBJ2-3	CASSSGGLPDTQYF
TRBV7-3	TRBJ2-3	CASSWTESTDTQYF
TRBV11-2	TRBJ2-7	CASSLAGTSGSYEQYF
TRBV7-8	TRBJ1-5	CASSAFGDDQPQHF
TRBV7-2	TRBJ2-2	CASSPRGLSTGTGELFF
TRBV15	TRBJ2-3	CATEEGARTDTQYF
TRBV28	TRBJ1-1	CASRSTGTTTEAFF
TRBV7-2	TRBJ2-1	CASSGGRGRNNEQFF
TRBV9	TRBJ2-7	CASSVVGLADEQYF
TRBV28	TRBJ1-1	CASVWASNTEAFF
TRBV20-1	TRBJ2-1	CSARPVLAGGYNEQFF
TRBV7-9	TRBJ1-4	CASRSTGPDEKLFF
TRBV5-5	TRBJ2-7	CASSLLTHSYEQYF
TRBV27	TRBJ1-4	CASSWGTEHNEKLFF
TRBV6-2/TRBV6-3	TRBJ1-5	CAGRGTGINQPQHF
TRBV20-1	TRBJ2-2	CSAYRDSDTGELFF
TRBV20-1	TRBJ1-5	CSAREGGPSGEPQHF
TRBV10-3	TRBJ2-1	CAINEAGNEQFF
TRBV18	TRBJ2-2	CASSPTKLNTGELFF